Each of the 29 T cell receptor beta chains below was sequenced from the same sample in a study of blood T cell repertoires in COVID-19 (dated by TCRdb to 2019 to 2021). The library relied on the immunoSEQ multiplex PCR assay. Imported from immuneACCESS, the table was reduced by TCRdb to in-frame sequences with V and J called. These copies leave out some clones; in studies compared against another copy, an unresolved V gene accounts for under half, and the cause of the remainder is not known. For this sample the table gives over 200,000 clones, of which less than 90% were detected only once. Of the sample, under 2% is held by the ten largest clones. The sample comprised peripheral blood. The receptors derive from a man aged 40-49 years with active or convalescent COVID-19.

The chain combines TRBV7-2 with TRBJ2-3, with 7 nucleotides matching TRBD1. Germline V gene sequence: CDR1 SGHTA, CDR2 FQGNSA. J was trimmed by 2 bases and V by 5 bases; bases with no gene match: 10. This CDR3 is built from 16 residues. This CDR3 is CASSGSSTGVTDTQYF. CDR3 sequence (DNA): TGTGCCAGCAGCGGATCCTCTACAGGGGTCACAGATACGCAGTATTTT.

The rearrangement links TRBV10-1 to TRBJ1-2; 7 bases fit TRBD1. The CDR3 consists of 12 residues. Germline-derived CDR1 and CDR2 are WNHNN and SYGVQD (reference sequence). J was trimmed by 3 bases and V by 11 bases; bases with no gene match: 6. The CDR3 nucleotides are TGCGCCGGTTTCGGACAGGACTATGGCTACACCTTC. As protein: CAGFGQDYGYTF.

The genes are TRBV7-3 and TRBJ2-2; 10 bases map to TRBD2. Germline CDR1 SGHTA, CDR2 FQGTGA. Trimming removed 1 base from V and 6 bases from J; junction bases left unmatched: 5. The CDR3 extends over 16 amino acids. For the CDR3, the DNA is TGTGCCAGCAGCTTAAGGCTAGCGGGAGAAGCCGGGGAGCTGTTTTTT. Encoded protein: CASSLRLAGEAGELFF.

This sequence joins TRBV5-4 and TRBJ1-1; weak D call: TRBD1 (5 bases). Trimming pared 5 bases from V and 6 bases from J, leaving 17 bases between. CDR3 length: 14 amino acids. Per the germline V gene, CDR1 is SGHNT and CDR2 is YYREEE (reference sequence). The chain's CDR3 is CASSLTGSKAEAFF. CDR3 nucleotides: TGTGCCAGCAGTTTAACAGGTAGCAAGGCTGAAGCTTTCTTT.

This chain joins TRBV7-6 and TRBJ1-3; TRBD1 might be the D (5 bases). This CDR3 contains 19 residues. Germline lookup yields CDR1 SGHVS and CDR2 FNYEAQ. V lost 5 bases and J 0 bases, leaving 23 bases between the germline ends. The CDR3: CASSGSGDSQPRSGNTIYF. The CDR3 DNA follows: TGTGCCAGCAGCGGGTCCGGAGACAGCCAACCGCGCTCTGGAAACACCATATATTTT.

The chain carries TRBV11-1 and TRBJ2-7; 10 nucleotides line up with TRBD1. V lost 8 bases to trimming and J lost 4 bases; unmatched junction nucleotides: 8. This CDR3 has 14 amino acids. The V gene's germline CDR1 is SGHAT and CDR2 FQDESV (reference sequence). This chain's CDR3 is CASSGGQGRYEQYF. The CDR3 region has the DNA TGTGCCAGCTCTGGGGGACAGGGGCGGTACGAGCAGTACTTC.

The CDR3 DNA sequence: TGTGCCAGCAGCTTGGGACTAGCGGGGTACCAAGAGACCCAGTACTTC. This codes for CASSLGLAGYQETQYF. V usage is TRBV5-4 and J usage is TRBJ2-5, with 11 bases aligning to TRBD2. This CDR3 region has 16 residues. V shed 0 bases and J 0 bases; nucleotides not matched to a gene: 1. Germline CDR1 and CDR2: SGHNT and YYREEE (reference sequence).

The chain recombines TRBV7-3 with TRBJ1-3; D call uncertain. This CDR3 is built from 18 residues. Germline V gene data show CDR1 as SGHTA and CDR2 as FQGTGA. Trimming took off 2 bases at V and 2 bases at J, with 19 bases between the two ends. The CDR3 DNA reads TGTGCCAGCAGCTTATTTGGTCGGAGGTTCCCACCTGGAAACACCATATATTTT. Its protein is CASSLFGRRFPPGNTIYF.

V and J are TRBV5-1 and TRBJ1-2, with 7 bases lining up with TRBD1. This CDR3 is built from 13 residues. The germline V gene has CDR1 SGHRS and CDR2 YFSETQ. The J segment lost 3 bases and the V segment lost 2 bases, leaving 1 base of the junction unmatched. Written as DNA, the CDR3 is TGCGCCAGCAGCTTACAGGGGCACTATGGCTACACCTTC. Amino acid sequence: CASSLQGHYGYTF.

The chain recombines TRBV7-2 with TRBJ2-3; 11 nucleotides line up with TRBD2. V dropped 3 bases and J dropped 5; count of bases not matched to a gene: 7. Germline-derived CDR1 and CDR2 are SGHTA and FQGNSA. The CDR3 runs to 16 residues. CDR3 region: CASSFSGGAPIDTQYF. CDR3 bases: TGTGCCAGCAGCTTTAGCGGGGGGGCGCCTATAGATACGCAGTATTTT.

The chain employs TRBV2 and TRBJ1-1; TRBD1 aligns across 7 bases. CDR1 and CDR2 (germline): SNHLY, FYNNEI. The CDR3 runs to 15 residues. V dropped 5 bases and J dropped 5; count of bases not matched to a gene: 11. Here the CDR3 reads CASSPTGKGRTEAFF. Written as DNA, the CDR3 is TGTGCCAGCAGTCCGACAGGGAAGGGCAGGACTGAAGCTTTCTTT.

The CDR3 DNA is TGCAGCGTCCTGACTGGAAACAGGGGCGGTGGCTACACCTTC. This gives the protein CSVLTGNRGGGYTF. The chain recombines TRBV29-1 with TRBJ1-2, with 7 nucleotides matching TRBD1. This CDR3 comprises 14 residues. V trimming: 6 bases; J trimming: 7 bases; junction bases outside the gene matches: 14. The germline V gene encodes CDR1 SQVTM and CDR2 ANQGSEA.

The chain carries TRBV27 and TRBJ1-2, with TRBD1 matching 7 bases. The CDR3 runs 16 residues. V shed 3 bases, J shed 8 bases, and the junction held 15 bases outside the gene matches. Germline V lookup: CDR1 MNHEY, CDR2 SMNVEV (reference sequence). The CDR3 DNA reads TGTGCCAGCAGTTTTTTATCGGAGGGACAGCTTGGCGGCTACACCTTC. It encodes CASSFLSEGQLGGYTF.

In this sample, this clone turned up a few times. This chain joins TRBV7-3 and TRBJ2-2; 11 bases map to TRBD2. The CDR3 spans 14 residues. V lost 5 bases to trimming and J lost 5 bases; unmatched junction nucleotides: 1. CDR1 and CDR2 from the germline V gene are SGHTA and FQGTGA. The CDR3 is CASSGLAGTGELFF. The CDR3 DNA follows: TGTGCCAGCAGCGGACTAGCGGGTACCGGGGAGCTGTTTTTT.

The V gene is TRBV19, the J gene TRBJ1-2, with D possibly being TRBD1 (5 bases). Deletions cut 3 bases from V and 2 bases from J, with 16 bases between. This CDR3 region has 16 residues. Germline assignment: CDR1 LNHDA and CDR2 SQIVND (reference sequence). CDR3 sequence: CASSIGGGLINYGYTF. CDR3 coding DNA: TGTGCCAGTAGTATTGGGGGAGGGTTGATCAACTATGGCTACACCTTC.

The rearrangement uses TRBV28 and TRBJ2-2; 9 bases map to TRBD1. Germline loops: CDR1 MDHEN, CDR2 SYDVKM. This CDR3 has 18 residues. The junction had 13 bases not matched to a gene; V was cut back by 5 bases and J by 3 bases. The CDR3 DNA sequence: TGTGCCAGCAGTCCCCCAAGGGACAGGGAGCCTTACACCGGGGAGCTGTTTTTT. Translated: CASSPPRDREPYTGELFF.

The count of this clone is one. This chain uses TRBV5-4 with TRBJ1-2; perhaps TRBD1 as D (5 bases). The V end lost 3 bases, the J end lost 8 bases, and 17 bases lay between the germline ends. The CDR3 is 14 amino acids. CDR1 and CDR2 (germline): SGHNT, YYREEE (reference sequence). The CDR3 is CASSSGRYLAGYTF. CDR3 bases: TGTGCCAGCAGCTCGGGACGGTATCTAGCGGGCTACACCTTC.

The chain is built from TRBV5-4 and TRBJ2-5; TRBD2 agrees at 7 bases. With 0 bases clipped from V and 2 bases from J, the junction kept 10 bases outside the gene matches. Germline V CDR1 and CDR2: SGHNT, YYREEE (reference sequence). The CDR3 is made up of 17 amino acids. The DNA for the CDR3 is TGTGCCAGCAGCTTGGGCGGGGGTTCACCGGGGCAAGAGACCCAGTACTTC. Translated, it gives CASSLGGGSPGQETQYF.

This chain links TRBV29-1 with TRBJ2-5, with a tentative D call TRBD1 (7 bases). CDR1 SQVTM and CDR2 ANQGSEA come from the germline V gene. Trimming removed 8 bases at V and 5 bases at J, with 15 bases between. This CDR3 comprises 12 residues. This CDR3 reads CSSGGHEETQYF. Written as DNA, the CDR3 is TGCAGCTCAGGGGGGCATGAGGAGACCCAGTACTTC.

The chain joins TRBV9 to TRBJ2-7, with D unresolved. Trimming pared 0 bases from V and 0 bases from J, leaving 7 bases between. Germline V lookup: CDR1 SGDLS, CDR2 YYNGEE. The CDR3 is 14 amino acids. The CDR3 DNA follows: TGTGCCAGCAGCGTAGTGCCGAGCTCCTACGAGCAGTACTTC. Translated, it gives CASSVVPSSYEQYF.

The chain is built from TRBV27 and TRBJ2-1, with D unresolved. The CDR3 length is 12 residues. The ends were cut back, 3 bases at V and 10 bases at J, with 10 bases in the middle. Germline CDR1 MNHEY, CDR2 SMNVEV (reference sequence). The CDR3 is CASSFSGLEQFF. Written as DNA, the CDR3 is TGTGCCAGCAGTTTCTCCGGGTTGGAGCAGTTCTTC.

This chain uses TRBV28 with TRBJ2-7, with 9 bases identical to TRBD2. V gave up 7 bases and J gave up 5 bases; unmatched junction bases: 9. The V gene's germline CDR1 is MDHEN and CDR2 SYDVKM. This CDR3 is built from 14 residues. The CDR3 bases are TGTGCCAGCAATGGGAGCGGGAGGTTCAACGAGCAGTACTTC. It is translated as CASNGSGRFNEQYF.

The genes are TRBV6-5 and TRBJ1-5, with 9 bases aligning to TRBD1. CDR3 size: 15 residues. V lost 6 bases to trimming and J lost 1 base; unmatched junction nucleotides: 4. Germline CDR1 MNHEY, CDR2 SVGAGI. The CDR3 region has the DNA TGTGCCAGCAGCGAGACAGGGGGGAGCAATCAGCCCCAGCATTTT. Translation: CASSETGGSNQPQHF.

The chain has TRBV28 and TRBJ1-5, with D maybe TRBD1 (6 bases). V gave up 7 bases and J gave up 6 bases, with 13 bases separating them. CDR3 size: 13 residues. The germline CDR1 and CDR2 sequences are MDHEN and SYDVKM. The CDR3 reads CASTIQGTQPQHF. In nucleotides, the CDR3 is TGTGCCAGCACCATACAGGGTACTCAGCCCCAGCATTTT.

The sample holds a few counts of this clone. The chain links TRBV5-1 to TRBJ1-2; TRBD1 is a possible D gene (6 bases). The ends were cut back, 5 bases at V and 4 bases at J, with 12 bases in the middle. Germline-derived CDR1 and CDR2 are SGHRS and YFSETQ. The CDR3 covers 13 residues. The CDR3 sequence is CASRLTGFYGYTF. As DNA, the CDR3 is TGCGCCAGCAGGCTTACAGGGTTCTATGGCTACACCTTC.

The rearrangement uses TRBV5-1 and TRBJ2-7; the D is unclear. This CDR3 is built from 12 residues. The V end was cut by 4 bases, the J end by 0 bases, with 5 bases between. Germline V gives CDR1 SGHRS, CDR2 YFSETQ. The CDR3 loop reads CASSLSSYEQYF. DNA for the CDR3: TGCGCCAGCAGCCTGAGCTCCTACGAGCAGTACTTC. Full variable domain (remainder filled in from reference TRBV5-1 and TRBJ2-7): KAGVTQTPRYLIKTRGQQVTLSCSPISGHRSVSWYQQTPGQGLQFLFEYFSETQRNKGNFPGRFSGRQFSNSRSEMNVSTLELGDSALYLCASSLSSYEQYFGPGTRLTVT.

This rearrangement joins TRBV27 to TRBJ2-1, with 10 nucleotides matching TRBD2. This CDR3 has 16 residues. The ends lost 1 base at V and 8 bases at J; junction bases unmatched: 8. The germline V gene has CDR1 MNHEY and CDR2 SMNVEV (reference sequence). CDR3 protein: CASSLLLAGRFHEQFF. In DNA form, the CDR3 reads TGTGCCAGCAGTTTATTACTAGCGGGAAGGTTCCATGAGCAGTTCTTC.

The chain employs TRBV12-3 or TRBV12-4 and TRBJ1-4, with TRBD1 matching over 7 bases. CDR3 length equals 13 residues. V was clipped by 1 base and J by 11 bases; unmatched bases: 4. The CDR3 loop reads CASSLDRGAKLFF. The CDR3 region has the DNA TGTGCCAGCAGTTTAGACAGGGGTGCGAAACTGTTTTTT.

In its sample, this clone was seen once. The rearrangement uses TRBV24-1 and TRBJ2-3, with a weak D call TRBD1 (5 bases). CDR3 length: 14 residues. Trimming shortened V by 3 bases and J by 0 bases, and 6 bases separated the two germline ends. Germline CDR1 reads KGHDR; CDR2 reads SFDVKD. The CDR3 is CATSDRQSTDTQYF. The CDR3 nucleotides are TGTGCCACCAGTGATCGACAGAGCACAGATACGCAGTATTTT.